This TCR beta chain came from a study of T cell changes during pregnancy in multiple sclerosis. The CDR3 consists of 17 residues. Germline-derived CDR1 and CDR2 are SGHVS and FQNEAQ. Germline trimming cut 0 bases from V and 2 bases from J; bases unmatched to any gene: 4. Clones were read by immunoSEQ multiplex PCR, and TCRdb kept only the in-frame ones, dropping some. The sample lists some 80,000 clones, around 94% occurring once. This sequence was found in a female donor with multiple sclerosis, enrolled in a pregnancy study. Sequenced here: CD4+ T cells from peripheral blood mononuclear cells, sampled after pregnancy. V and J are TRBV7-8 and TRBJ2-6, with 7 bases matching TRBD1. The CDR3: CASSLALTGTGANVLTF. CDR3 DNA: TGTGCCAGCAGCTTAGCACTGACAGGGACTGGGGCCAACGTCCTGACTTTC.